This T cell receptor beta chain comes out of a study of identical twins (dated by TCRdb to the mid-2010s). As for the study more broadly: TCR alpha and beta repertoires from monozygotic twins, unrelated adults of various ages and cord blood were deep-sequenced to test whether fetal clonotypes persist. To rule out contamination, the twin experiments were replicated at different times with different library preparation protocols.

The library was generated by 5' RACE. The run used an Illumina HiSeq 2000. A universal primer binding site was introduced by template switching, and a unique molecular identifier was present in the final cDNA, enabling accurate counting of TCR cDNA molecules. Specific primers in the conserved constant-segment region were used to synthesize first-strand cDNA for the TCR alpha and beta chains. Each cDNA library was double barcoded, with a SMART-Mk sample barcode plus Illumina barcodes, to control for contamination. TruSeq adapter sequences, together with Illumina sample barcodes, were added in two successive PCR steps. The Illumina HiSeq platform was used with custom primers to sequence TCR alpha and beta cDNA libraries. Processing in the source paper ran as follows. Raw reads were processed with MiGEC to extract unique molecular identifiers, and MiXCR was used to determine CDR3 positions. Recombination models were inferred per individual with the repgenHMM and IGoR tools using an EM algorithm. Shared clonotypes were analyzed with the tcR package in R, and sharing was normalized by the product of cloneset sizes. To study raw recombination free of thymic and clonal selection effects, out-of-frame nonproductive sequences were analyzed. TCRdb trimmed the raw reads at Q25, called clones with MiXCR and kept productive beta chains. One record per CDR3 amino acid sequence lists the most common genes and DNA. These V and J calls rely on TCRdb rather than the paper's analysis. This sample comprises around 1.7 million distinct CDR3 sequences, less than 35% of them detected only once. Clones ranked in the top ten supply about 0.27% of the sample.

This clonotype was seen a few times. The target of this receptor is not known. No qualities accompany the bases; no much larger clone lies one base away. Paper-wide results and their limitations: In monozygotic twins, recombination models systematically underestimated out-of-frame TCR alpha sharing, but the models matched the sharing seen between unrelated individuals. Fewer insertions were carried by abundant cord blood beta clonotypes; a weaker similar trend was observed in young adult naive repertoires, while no such trend was observed in memory repertoires. In beta out-of-frame sequences, excess twin sharing was weaker, because having fewer shared sequences lowered the signal-to-noise ratio. Zero-insertion analyses could be partly confounded by invariant T cells such as MAIT and iNKT, although diverse VJ usage argued against such confounding for most clonotypes. Conclusions relied on cross-sectional statistical analysis, since the same donors could not be followed over many years. Compared with coincidental sharing between unrelated individuals, out-of-frame TCR alpha sequences shared between twins had an excess of sequences with low generation probability.

Every donor was a healthy Caucasian. V was cut back by 5 bases and J by 4 bases, leaving a gap of 11 bases between them. The CDR3 numbers 14 residues from cysteine through phenylalanine. The retained sequence is limited to the CDR3, 42 bases, with the frame set at the first base. The germline V gene specifies SGHTA as CDR1 and FQGNSA as CDR2. The sequence joins TRBV7-2 to TRBJ1-4; a weak D assignment points to TRBD1 (5 bases agree). The specimen sequenced was cord blood. The clonotype originates from a newborn girl in good health. The nucleotides read TGTGCCAGCAGCCTGTGGGGGGGTAATGAAAAACTGTTTTTT. Its protein reads: CASSLWGGNEKLFF. With the portions outside the CDR3 filled from the reference TRBV7-2 and TRBJ1-4 genes, the complete variable region becomes GAGVSQSPSNKVTEKGKDVELRCDPISGHTALYWYRQSLGQGLEFLIYFQGNSAPDKSGLPSDRFSAERTGGSVSTLTIQRTQQEDSAVYLCASSLWGGNEKLFFGSGTQLSVL.